Listed here are 16 T cell receptor beta chains from one sample, sequenced in a study of control samples from healthy donors and cancer patients. The method was immunoSEQ multiplex PCR; TCRdb's version includes in-frame clones alone and lacks a portion of them. The profile covers 100,000 or so clones, with around three quarters appearing a single time and approximately 10% taken by the ten largest. Source material: blood. The receptors shown here come from a woman aged 30 to 39 in good health.

V and J are TRBV21-1 and TRBJ2-2; the D call of TRBD1 is as the table states it, not checked on the DNA. TRBV21-1 is a documented pseudogene. The length of the CDR3 is 15 residues. The CDR3 DNA reads TGTGCCAGCAGCAAATGGGACAGGGATGGCGGGGAGCTGTTTTTT. This gives the protein CASSKWDRDGGELFF.

This clone was seen a single time. V and J are TRBV6-6 and TRBJ1-1; weak D call: TRBD1 (5 bases). V dropped 5 bases and J dropped 3 bases, with 10 bases sitting between them. This CDR3 contains 13 residues. Germline V gene lookup returns CDR1 MNHNY and CDR2 SVGAGI (reference sequence). The CDR3 DNA sequence: TGTGCCAGCAGTAGGGGAAGATACACTGAAGCTTTCTTT. Translated, it gives CASSRGRYTEAFF.

The chain joins TRBV30 to TRBJ1-5; TRBD1 aligns across 10 bases. Losses at the gene ends were 1 base for V and 6 bases for J; bases not matched to a gene: 6. CDR3 length: 15 residues. The germline CDR1 and CDR2 sequences are GTSNPN and SVGIG (reference sequence). The CDR3 loop is CAWSATGQGTQPQHF. In DNA, the CDR3 is TGTGCCTGGAGTGCCACGGGACAGGGGACTCAGCCCCAGCATTTT.

The chain uses TRBV3-1 (or the pseudogene TRBV3-2) and TRBJ2-5, with D possibly being TRBD2 (5 bases). Germline V gene lookup returns CDR1 LGHDT and CDR2 YNNKEL (reference sequence). V gave up 5 bases and J gave up 2 bases, with 15 bases separating them. The CDR3 is 15 residues long. CDR3 coding DNA: TGTGCCAGCAGCTTTGTAGGAAGCGGACAAGAGACCCAGTACTTC. Translation: CASSFVGSGQETQYF.

The V gene is TRBV5-1, the J gene TRBJ2-2; 7 positions match TRBD1. The germline V gene has CDR1 SGHRS and CDR2 YFSETQ. J was trimmed by 1 base and V by 4 bases; bases with no gene match: 7. The CDR3 totals 16 residues. The CDR3 reads CASSPRTGLNTGELFF. Written as DNA, the CDR3 is TGCGCCAGCAGCCCCAGGACAGGCTTGAACACCGGGGAGCTGTTTTTT.

The rearrangement uses TRBV5-5 and TRBJ1-2; possible D gene TRBD1, 6 bases. From germline, CDR1 is SGHKS and CDR2 YYEKEE (reference sequence). CDR3 size: 13 residues. The ends were cut back, 4 bases at V and 6 bases at J, with 13 bases in the middle. The CDR3: CASSQQGIDGYTF. CDR3 DNA: TGTGCCAGCAGCCAACAGGGTATCGATGGCTACACCTTC. Together with reference TRBV5-5 and TRBJ1-2, the CDR3 gives the full variable domain: DAGVTQSPTHLIKTRGQQVTLRCSPISGHKSVSWYQQVLGQGPQFIFQYYEKEERGRGNFPDRFSARQFPNYSSELNVNALLLGDSALYLCASSQQGIDGYTFGSGTRLTVV.

This clone occurred once. The J gene is TRBJ1-2, the V gene TRBV5-1, with 7 bases fitting TRBD1. CDR3 length: 15 amino acids. V shed 2 bases and J 1 base; nucleotides not matched to a gene: 5. Looked up from germline, CDR1 is SGHRS and CDR2 is YFSETQ. The chain's CDR3 is CASSLLGQDNYGYTF. The CDR3 DNA reads as TGCGCCAGCAGCTTACTCGGACAGGATAACTATGGCTACACCTTC.

The chain employs TRBV30 and TRBJ1-1; D perhaps matches TRBD1 (6 bases). V was cut by 2 bases and J by 5 bases, with 12 bases left in between. The CDR3 runs to 13 residues. In germline, CDR1 is GTSNPN, CDR2 SVGIG (reference sequence). The CDR3 DNA is TGTGCCTGGAGTCCAGGGGTCAAGACTGAAGCTTTCTTT. Its translation: CAWSPGVKTEAFF.

This clone was recorded once. V usage is TRBV5-5 and J usage is TRBJ1-2, with D possibly TRBD1 on 6 matching bases. The germline V gene encodes CDR1 SGHKS and CDR2 YYEKEE (reference sequence). The CDR3 has 12 residues. V was trimmed by 2 bases and J by 11 bases, leaving 13 bases between them. This chain's CDR3 is CASSLGGKGYTF. CDR3 nucleotide sequence: TGTGCCAGCAGCTTAGGGGGAAAGGGTTACACCTTC.

This sequence joins TRBV29-1 and TRBJ2-7; 10 nucleotides align to TRBD2. This CDR3 region has 16 residues. Germline CDR1 reads SQVTM; CDR2 reads ANQGSEA. After removal of 4 bases from V and 0 bases from J, the junction contained 9 bases not matched to a gene. Written as DNA, the CDR3 is TGCAGCGTTGTCTCGACTCTAGCGGGGGACTCCTACGAGCAGTACTTC. It yields the protein CSVVSTLAGDSYEQYF.

The V call is TRBV19, the J call TRBJ2-7; D perhaps matches TRBD1 (5 bases). The CDR3 consists of 13 residues. V was trimmed by 5 bases and J by 3 bases, leaving 11 bases between them. The germline V gene encodes CDR1 LNHDA and CDR2 SQIVND (reference sequence). For the CDR3, the DNA is TGTGCCAGTAGTGCAGACAGCCACTACGAGCAGTACTTC. Its translation is CASSADSHYEQYF.

The CDR3 here is CASSLSRGRGNTIYF. CDR3 nucleotide sequence: TGTGCCAGCAGCTTATCCAGGGGGCGAGGAAACACCATATATTTT. This rearrangement joins TRBV7-9 to TRBJ1-3, with 8 bases lining up with TRBD1. Germline assignment: CDR1 SEHNR and CDR2 FQNEAQ (reference sequence). This CDR3 contains 15 residues. Trimming at V came to 2 bases and at J to 4 bases, leaving 4 bases not matched to a gene.

This chain uses TRBV14 with TRBJ1-3; perhaps TRBD1 as D (6 bases). V was trimmed by 0 bases and J by 7 bases, leaving 25 bases between them. The CDR3 is made up of 19 amino acids. CDR1 SGHDN and CDR2 FVKESK come from the germline V gene. The CDR3 DNA sequence: TGTGCCAGCAGCCAAGAGCCCGCCAGGGGAGTTGGCCGTCGGAACACCATATATTTT. The encoded protein is CASSQEPARGVGRRNTIYF.

V usage is TRBV5-1 and J usage is TRBJ2-2; D call uncertain. The CDR3 loop spans 15 amino acids. The germline V gene has CDR1 SGHRS and CDR2 YFSETQ. V lost 3 bases to trimming and J lost 5 bases, with 14 bases between them. CDR3 protein: CASSSLGLGTGELFF. For the CDR3, the DNA is TGCGCCAGCAGCTCCTTGGGGTTGGGGACCGGGGAGCTGTTTTTT.

This clone was seen once. The gene calls are TRBV6-5 and TRBJ1-1, with a tentative D call TRBD1 (6 bases). The V and J ends lost 6 bases and 5 bases respectively, with 13 bases between them. The CDR3 runs to 13 residues. Germline V gene lookup returns CDR1 MNHEY and CDR2 SVGAGI. Here the CDR3 DNA reads TGTGCCAGCAGCCCACAGGGTTGGACTGAAGCTTTCTTT. This encodes CASSPQGWTEAFF.

The chain combines TRBV9 with TRBJ2-5, with D maybe TRBD1 (5 bases). The V end lost 2 bases, the J end lost 5 bases, and 19 bases lay between the germline ends. Germline CDR1 and CDR2: SGDLS and YYNGEE. The CDR3 spans 16 residues. In DNA, the CDR3 is TGTGCCAGCAGCGTGGGTAGCTCAAGGGGTTCGGAGACCCAGTACTTC. The encoded protein is CASSVGSSRGSETQYF.